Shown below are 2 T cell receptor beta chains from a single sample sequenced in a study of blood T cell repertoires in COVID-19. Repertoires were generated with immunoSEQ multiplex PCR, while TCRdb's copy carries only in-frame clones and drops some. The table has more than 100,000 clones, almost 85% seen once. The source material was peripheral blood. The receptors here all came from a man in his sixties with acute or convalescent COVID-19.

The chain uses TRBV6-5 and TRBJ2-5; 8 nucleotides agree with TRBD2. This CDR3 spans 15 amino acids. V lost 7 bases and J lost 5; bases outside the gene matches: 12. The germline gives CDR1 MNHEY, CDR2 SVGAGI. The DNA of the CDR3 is TGTGCCAGCACCACAAGAGCGGGAGTGCCCGAGACCCAGTACTTC. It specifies CASTTRAGVPETQYF.

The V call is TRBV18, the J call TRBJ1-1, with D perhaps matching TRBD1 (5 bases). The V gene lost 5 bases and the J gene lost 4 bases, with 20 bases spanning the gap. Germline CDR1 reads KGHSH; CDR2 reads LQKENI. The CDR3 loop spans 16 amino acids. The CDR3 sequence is CASSVPPGREGTEAFF. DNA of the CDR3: TGTGCCAGCTCAGTCCCTCCGGGCAGGGAGGGCACTGAAGCTTTCTTT.